The rows below give T cell receptor beta chains drawn from one sample of a study of T-cell reconstitution after alpha-beta-depleted transplantation in children. TCRdb reprocessed the PCR reads with MiXCR, giving one entry per CDR3 protein. The sample carries more than 200,000 distinct CDR3 sequences, roughly 8.3% recorded once. Source: PBMCs, mostly from graft donor cells, taken 360 days after TCRalphabeta/CD19-depleted stem cell transplant. The receptor set was obtained from a male patient aged 2 to 9 who had a stem cell transplant for acute myeloid leukemia, so the T cells may come from the graft donor. Both conserved end residues are part of each CDR3. D genes are given only for firm matches. The size of a clone is reported for some rows only, either as once, few or many, or as a class for expanded clones.

j_gene | d_gene | abundance | v_gene | CDR3aa | CDR3nt
TRBJ2-1 | TRBD1 | few | TRBV12-3/TRBV12-4 | CASRSLPDRDSNNEQFF | TGTGCCAGCAGATCCCTTCCCGACCGGGACAGCAACAATGAGCAGTTCTTC
TRBJ2-1 | TRBD2 | few | TRBV7-9 | CASSGTGTRGFF | TGTGCCAGCAGCGGAACCGGGACTAGGGGTTTCTTC
TRBJ2-4 | NA | many | TRBV5-6 | CASSPGQGRYIQYF | TGTGCCAGCAGCCCGGGACAAGGGAGATACATTCAGTACTTC
TRBJ2-7 | NA | NA | TRBV29-1 | CSVEEGAKSYEQYF | TGCAGCGTTGAAGAGGGGGCGAAATCCTACGAGCAGTACTTC
TRBJ2-1 | TRBD1 | many | TRBV5-6 | CASSFDRGSEQFF | TGTGCCAGCAGTTTCGACAGGGGGAGTGAGCAGTTCTTC
TRBJ1-1 | NA | many | TRBV3-1 | CASSQEPMDEAFF | TGTGCCAGCAGCCAAGAACCTATGGATGAAGCTTTCTTT
TRBJ1-5 | NA | NA | TRBV5-1 | CASSLGTAEHQPQHF | TGCGCCAGCAGCTTGGGGACAGCCGAGCATCAGCCCCAGCATTTT
TRBJ2-3 | TRBD2 | NA | TRBV2 | CASRPSGRAIVSTQYF | TGTGCCAGCAGGCCTAGCGGGAGGGCTATCGTGAGTACGCAGTATTTT
TRBJ2-1 | TRBD2 | few | TRBV4-3 | CASSQVLLAAPRPGHEQFF | TGCGCCAGCAGCCAAGTTTTACTAGCGGCCCCTCGTCCGGGGCATGAGCAGTTCTTC
TRBJ2-3 | TRBD1 | many | TRBV20-1 | CSASPGTASTDTQYF | TGCAGTGCTAGTCCCGGGACAGCTAGCACAGATACGCAGTATTTT
TRBJ2-3 | TRBD2 | NA | TRBV10-3 | CAISGTSVDTQYF | TGTGCCATCAGTGGGACTAGTGTGGATACGCAGTATTTT
TRBJ2-1 | TRBD2 | many | TRBV7-3 | CASSLTSASYNEQFF | TGTGCCAGCAGCTTGACTAGCGCTTCCTACAATGAGCAGTTCTTC
TRBJ2-1 | NA | many | TRBV5-1 | CASSPGTSANEQFF | TGCGCCAGCAGCCCTGGGACTTCCGCCAATGAGCAGTTCTTC
TRBJ1-2 | NA | NA | TRBV6-5 | CASSYGTNLANYGFTF | TGTGCCAGCAGTTACGGCACCAATTTGGCTAACTATGGCTTCACCTTC
TRBJ2-5 | NA | NA | TRBV20-1 | CSARLGVRETQYF | TGCAGTGCTAGATTGGGAGTACGAGAGACCCAGTACTTC
TRBJ2-1 | TRBD2 | few | TRBV15 | CATSNRAGLAGSYNEQFF | TGTGCCACCAGCAATCGAGCCGGACTAGCGGGATCTTACAATGAGCAGTTCTTC
TRBJ1-2 | NA | few | TRBV6-5 | CASSYTGFYGYTF | TGTGCCAGCAGTTACACCGGGTTCTATGGCTACACCTTC
TRBJ2-3 | TRBD2 | many | TRBV10-3 | CAIRPGLAGESTDTQYF | TGTGCCATCAGACCGGGACTAGCGGGGGAAAGCACAGATACGCAGTATTTT
TRBJ2-2 | TRBD2 | few | TRBV11-2 | CASSRGLAGITGELFF | TGTGCCAGCAGCCGGGGACTAGCGGGTATAACCGGGGAGCTGTTTTTT
TRBJ2-1 | TRBD2 | many | TRBV20-1 | CSARDLLAGIIEQFF | TGCAGTGCTAGAGATTTACTAGCGGGAATAATTGAGCAGTTCTTC
TRBJ1-2 | TRBD1 | few | TRBV27 | CASSLMGQGFGEYGYTF | TGTGCCAGCAGTTTAATGGGACAGGGTTTTGGGGAATATGGCTACACCTTC
TRBJ2-2 | NA | many | TRBV9 | CASGAGELFF | TGTGCCAGTGGGGCCGGGGAGCTGTTTTTT
TRBJ1-2 | NA | few | TRBV4-2 | CASSQPLGLAYGYTF | TGTGCCAGCAGCCAACCACTGGGGTTGGCGTATGGCTACACCTTC
TRBJ2-7 | NA | NA | TRBV18 | CASSPRTAYEQYF | TGTGCCAGCTCACCACGCACGGCCTACGAGCAGTACTTC
TRBJ2-1 | NA | NA | TRBV10-3 | CAISDVGTPHEQFF | TGTGCCATCAGTGATGTGGGGACCCCCCATGAGCAGTTCTTC
TRBJ2-1 | NA | few | TRBV12-3/TRBV12-4 | CASSFAAFYNEQFF | TGTGCCAGCAGTTTTGCAGCTTTTTACAATGAGCAGTTCTTC
TRBJ2-1 | NA | many | TRBV5-4 | CASSGGTFKYNEQFF | TGTGCCAGCAGCGGAGGGACTTTCAAATACAATGAGCAGTTCTTC
TRBJ2-1 | TRBD2 | few | TRBV4-3 | CASSQRLAGLSYNEQFF | TGCGCCAGCAGCCAAAGACTAGCGGGCCTATCCTACAATGAGCAGTTCTTC
TRBJ2-7 | TRBD2 | many | TRBV14 | CASSQEGRERTYEQYF | TGTGCCAGCAGCCAAGAAGGGAGGGAGAGAACCTACGAGCAGTACTTC
TRBJ2-3 | NA | NA | TRBV18 | CASSPAFPTDTQYF | TGTGCCAGCTCACCAGCTTTCCCCACCGATACGCAGTATTTT
TRBJ2-1 | TRBD2 | few | TRBV20-1 | CSAFDSGGIYNEQFF | TGCAGTGCTTTCGATAGCGGGGGGATATACAATGAGCAGTTCTTC
TRBJ2-1 | TRBD1 | many | TRBV12-3/TRBV12-4 | CASSLWGQGNNEQFF | TGTGCCAGCAGTTTGTGGGGACAGGGGAACAATGAGCAGTTCTTC
TRBJ2-3 | NA | few | TRBV12-3/TRBV12-4 | CASSLVQRITDTQYF | TGTGCCAGCAGTTTGGTCCAACGCATCACAGATACGCAGTATTTT
TRBJ2-1 | NA | few | TRBV9 | CASSVGFGGSFYNEQFF | TGTGCCAGCAGCGTAGGCTTTGGGGGGAGTTTCTACAATGAGCAGTTCTTC
TRBJ2-7 | NA | NA | TRBV11-1 | CASSLWSPGPYEQYF | TGTGCCAGCAGCTTATGGTCTCCGGGCCCCTACGAGCAGTACTTC
TRBJ2-5 | NA | many | TRBV9 | CASSVKGSRETQYF | TGTGCCAGCAGCGTAAAGGGGTCGCGAGAGACCCAGTACTTC
TRBJ2-7 | NA | NA | TRBV18 | CASSPNTEQYF | TGTGCCAGCTCACCCAATACAGAGCAGTACTTC
TRBJ2-3 | TRBD1 | few | TRBV20-1 | CSARVPHRGATDTQYF | TGCAGTGCTAGAGTACCCCACAGGGGCGCCACAGATACGCAGTATTTT